The rows below give T cell receptor beta chains drawn from one sample of a study of T cell responses to AZD1222 COVID-19 vaccine. The protocol was immunoSEQ multiplex PCR, while the TCRdb copy is restricted to in-frame clones and leaves out a portion. The sample lists about 150,000 clones; about nine tenths were seen once. Here the sequenced sample was peripheral blood, taken on day 0 of MenACWY control vaccination. The source is an adult in good health. The CDR3 runs from the conserved cysteine through the conserved F or W. The D gene is left open where the match is weak. The size of a clone is reported for some rows only, either as once, few or many, or as a class for expanded clones.

j_call | d_call | v_call | clone_size | cdr3_nt | cdr3_aa
TRBJ1-2 | - | TRBV3-1/TRBV3-2 | - | TGTGCCAGCAGCCGAATAAGGGGGGACGCCCTACTGGGGTACACCTTC | CASSRIRGDALLGYTF
TRBJ1-5 | - | TRBV28 | - | TGTGCCAGCAGAAATCCAGATAAGCCCCAGCATTTT | CASRNPDKPQHF
TRBJ1-2 | - | TRBV18 | once | TGTGCCAGCTCACCGCCCGGTGGGAGGATTGGCTACACCTTC | CASSPPGGRIGYTF
TRBJ1-4 | - | TRBV18 | - | TGTGCCAGCTCAAAGGGTAGGGATGAAAAACTGTTTTTT | CASSKGRDEKLFF
TRBJ2-5 | - | TRBV5-4 | - | TGTGCCAGCAGCTTGTCTAGAGGGGAGACCCAGTACTTC | CASSLSRGETQYF
TRBJ2-1 | TRBD1 | TRBV30 | - | TGTGCCCGCGAATACGACCGGACAGGGAATGAGCAGTTCTTC | CAREYDRTGNEQFF
TRBJ2-1 | TRBD1 | TRBV4-2 | - | TGTGCCAGCAGCGAGTACAGGGGAAATGAGCAGTTCTTC | CASSEYRGNEQFF
TRBJ2-7 | - | TRBV6-1 | few | TGTGCCAGCAGTGAACTTGCGGGGCTACTCTACGAGCAGTACTTC | CASSELAGLLYEQYF
TRBJ1-5 | TRBD1 | TRBV24-1 | - | TGTGCCACCAGTGAGGGCAAAAAGGGGGCGAATCAGCCCCAGCATTTT | CATSEGKKGANQPQHF
TRBJ2-2 | TRBD1 | TRBV9 | - | TGTGCCAGCAGCGCATCCGGGACAGGGGGCTTCACCGGGGAGCTGTTTTTT | CASSASGTGGFTGELFF
TRBJ2-1 | TRBD2 | TRBV11-3 | - | TGTGCCAGCAGCTTAGATCTCGCGGGGGGGCGCTCCTACAATGAGCAGTTCTTC | CASSLDLAGGRSYNEQFF
TRBJ2-7 | - | TRBV7-9 | - | TGTGCCAGCAGCTTAAGACAGGCCTTCTACGAGCAGTACTTC | CASSLRQAFYEQYF
TRBJ2-6 | - | TRBV24-1 | - | TGTGCCACCAGTGATCCGAGGCAGGGAACTGGGGCCAACGTCCTGACTTTC | CATSDPRQGTGANVLTF
TRBJ1-6 | TRBD1 | TRBV5-1 | - | TGCGCCAGCAGCGAGGGGACAGGGAATAATTCACCCCTCCACTTT | CASSEGTGNNSPLHF
TRBJ1-2 | TRBD1 | TRBV7-8 | - | TGTGCCAGCAGCCCGCGGGACAGGGCCGTTGGCTACACCTTC | CASSPRDRAVGYTF
TRBJ1-1 | TRBD1 | TRBV28 | - | TGTGCCAGCGTACCACCAACAGGGGGCTGGGGCACTGAAGCTTTCTTT | CASVPPTGGWGTEAFF
TRBJ2-3 | - | TRBV11-2 | - | TGTGCCAGCAGCTTAGTTTCGGCAGGGCCCCGAATCGGTACGCAGTATTTT | CASSLVSAGPRIGTQYF